This T cell receptor beta chain comes out of a study of PD-L1 blockade in urothelial cancer listed by TCRdb under 2017. At the level of the whole study: Therapy was started at some point between 2012 and 2014 for all patients, and atezolizumab 1,200 mg was administered intravenously every 3 weeks. About 90% of the 29 patients were males with bladder-origin urothelial cancer, and about 60% of the 29 reported a prior smoking history. An ECOG performance status of 0 or 1 was recorded for the patients, and 0 to 3 prior chemotherapy regimens had been received by the patients. Blood samples were analyzed at two time points: 3 weeks after treatment start (second dose) and 6 weeks after treatment start. Blood samples gave median yields of approximately 130,000 T cells and 80,000 to 90,000 unique TCRs, along with a median clonality of about 0.084. Somatic, immune and clinical correlates of response to PD-L1 blockade with atezolizumab in urothelial cancer were the focus of an exploratory multi-omic analysis. Pretreatment tumor samples and matched peripheral blood, collected serially before and after atezolizumab treatment, underwent TCR sequencing. Durable clinical benefit was defined as a progression-free survival longer than 6 months, and TCR features were additionally tested against progression-free survival and overall survival. In the same patients, whole exome sequencing and RNA sequencing of pretreatment tumors were performed in addition to TCR sequencing. Ten or so patients reached durable clinical benefit, while some 20 patients did not. Pretreatment blood TCR-seq was available for about 30 patients, at least one posttreatment blood collection was obtained for around 25 patients, and tumor TCR-seq was available for around 25 patients. Study-wide findings and limitations: At 3 weeks after the start of treatment, tumor-associated TCR clones in peripheral blood had expanded more in patients with durable benefit (n of about 22, p = 0.022). Small sample size (n of about 30) and many exploratory analyses mean the results are intended to be hypothesis-generating. Improved progression-free and overall survival was found to be associated with pretreatment peripheral blood TCR clonality below the median.

To estimate absolute template abundance from read counts, synthetic TCR analog templates were spiked into each PCR. The immunoSEQ assay was used to amplify TCRbeta CDR3 regions from genomic DNA with bias-controlled V and J gene primers. Sequencing of rearranged TCRbeta segments was performed at approximately 20X coverage. The study's processing was this. Clustering was used to correct sequencing errors, and CDR3s were annotated against IMGT so that V, D and J genes could be assigned. Out-of-frame and stop-codon sequences were excluded, and only productive TCRbeta rearrangements were used in downstream analyses. To compute clonality, Shannon entropy was normalized by the log of the number of unique productive sequences and then subtracted from one. Fisher's exact test with Benjamini-Hochberg correction, at a threshold of adjusted p below 0.01, was used to find clones that differed between time points or between blood and tumor. Sourced from immuneACCESS, this table was stored by TCRdb with only in-frame sequences that have V and J called. A share of the clones is absent; for the studies checked, an unresolved V gene accounts for under half, and the remainder has no known explanation. V and J calls and clone size come straight from that table; D and trimming were deduced from the DNA. The sample data list more than 95,000 clones, and roughly 82% of these were observed just once. The ten largest account for roughly 2.3% of the sample.

What the time point label conveys for this sample: peripheral blood 6 weeks after treatment start. The cohort included some 30 patients with locally advanced or metastatic urothelial carcinoma who were treated at Memorial Sloan Kettering on a trial protocol. Peripheral blood mononuclear cells were collected from each patient pretreatment and during treatment, giving between 1 and 8 total time points per patient. The Qiagen DNeasy Blood extraction kit was used to purify genomic DNA from total PBMCs and tumor samples. PBMCs were collected pretreatment and during treatment and were isolated and stored as previously described. The CDR3 sequence holds 16 residues, the cysteine and phenylalanine included. Of all the DNA, just the CDR3 is kept, 48 bases in frame from base 1. As encoded in the germline V gene, CDR1 is SGHDN while CDR2 is FVKESK. V is pared back by 1 base and J by 0 bases, with 10 bases lying between the germline termini.

For this clone: Which antigen it targets is not known. No qualities accompany the bases; no much larger clone lies one base away.

The TCR originated in a man aged 50 to 60 with urothelial cancer. The sample here was PBMCs, taken around atezolizumab (anti-PD-L1) treatment. The rearranged chain carries TRBV14 and TRBJ2-1; confidence is insufficient to name the D gene. In nucleotide form, the sequence is TGTGCCAGCAGCCAAGGGCTCCGGAGCTCCTACAATGAGCAGTTCTTC. The encoded protein is CASSQGLRSSYNEQFF.